These 17 T cell receptor beta chains were sequenced from one sample in a study of shared clonotypes between healthy human individuals. Repertoires were generated with immunoSEQ multiplex PCR, while TCRdb's copy carries only in-frame clones and drops some. There are 2 million to 3 million clones in the sample; 93% occur only once, and 0.36% lies in the top ten. The sample comprised naive CD4+ T cells from PBMCs. Noted subset: CD45RA+ positively selected. These receptors all stem from a man aged 18 to 30 in good health. Some clones in this sample may be carry-over from other donors' samples.

The V gene is TRBV5-1, the J gene TRBJ2-1; 11 positions match TRBD2. CDR1 and CDR2 from the germline V gene are SGHRS and YFSETQ. V shed 6 bases and J 2 bases; nucleotides not matched to a gene: 4. The CDR3 spans 15 residues. The CDR3: CASNLLAGAYNEQFF. The CDR3 DNA reads as TGCGCCAGCAACCTACTAGCGGGAGCCTACAATGAGCAGTTCTTC.

The rearrangement uses TRBV5-1 and TRBJ1-1, with 7 bases lining up with TRBD1. Looked up from germline, CDR1 is SGHRS and CDR2 is YFSETQ. The CDR3 length is 15 residues. V was clipped by 4 bases and J by 2 bases; unmatched bases: 8. The DNA of the CDR3 is TGCGCCAGCAGCACGGAGACAGGGACCAACACTGAAGCTTTCTTT. It encodes CASSTETGTNTEAFF. Drawing the rest from reference TRBV5-1 and TRBJ1-1, the complete variable domain is KAGVTQTPRYLIKTRGQQVTLSCSPISGHRSVSWYQQTPGQGLQFLFEYFSETQRNKGNFPGRFSGRQFSNSRSEMNVSTLELGDSALYLCASSTETGTNTEAFFGQGTRLTVV.

This clone has only one observation. This chain links TRBV10-3 with TRBJ2-5, with D possibly TRBD2 on 7 matching bases. The V gene's germline CDR1 is ENHRY and CDR2 SYGVKD. Trimming cost V 2 bases and J 5 bases, with 9 bases left between them. The CDR3 runs to 13 residues. CDR3 DNA sequence: TGTGCCATCAGTGAGAGGGGGGGGGAGACCCAGTACTTC. Protein: CAISERGGETQYF.

The chain has TRBV7-2 and TRBJ2-5; unclear D gene. V was trimmed by 2 bases and J by 2 bases, leaving 6 bases between them. Germline CDR1 reads SGHTA; CDR2 reads FQGNSA. The CDR3 loop spans 13 amino acids. CDR3 sequence: CASSLIVQETQYF. CDR3 DNA: TGTGCCAGCAGCTTAATAGTACAAGAGACCCAGTACTTC.

The rearrangement joins TRBV9 to TRBJ1-1, with D possibly matching TRBD1 (5 bases). There are 14 residues in the CDR3. V was shortened by 4 bases and J by 1 base, with 11 bases between the two germline ends. Germline loops: CDR1 SGDLS, CDR2 YYNGEE. This CDR3 is CASSPTAGNTEAFF. In DNA, the CDR3 is TGTGCCAGCAGCCCGACAGCCGGGAACACTGAAGCTTTCTTT.

This chain links TRBV7-2 with TRBJ2-5; D might be TRBD2 (6 bases). The V gene lost 0 bases and the J gene lost 2 bases, with 19 bases spanning the gap. The CDR3 totals 18 residues. Looked up from germline, CDR1 is SGHTA and CDR2 is FQGNSA. The CDR3: CASSLALREKERQETQYF. The CDR3 DNA sequence: TGTGCCAGCAGCTTAGCGCTCCGGGAGAAAGAAAGGCAAGAGACCCAGTACTTC.

The rearrangement links TRBV28 to TRBJ2-7, with D possibly matching TRBD1 (6 bases). The CDR3 has 12 amino acids. From germline, CDR1 is MDHEN and CDR2 SYDVKM. Trimming shortened V by 3 bases and J by 9 bases, and 12 bases separated the two germline ends. This chain's CDR3 is CASSLNRAGQYF. DNA for the CDR3: TGTGCCAGCAGTTTGAACAGGGCAGGGCAGTACTTC.

The gene calls are TRBV4-1 and TRBJ2-2, with 10 bases fitting TRBD2. The V gene's germline CDR1 is MGHRA and CDR2 YSYEKL. This CDR3 spans 18 amino acids. V gave up 4 bases and J gave up 4 bases; unmatched junction bases: 12. The CDR3 region is CASSRRLAGISGTGELFF. Written as DNA, the CDR3 is TGCGCCAGCAGCCGTCGACTAGCGGGTATTTCGGGCACCGGGGAGCTGTTTTTT.

The chain has TRBV14 and TRBJ2-7, with D possibly being TRBD2 (5 bases). This CDR3 has 15 amino acids. The germline V gene has CDR1 SGHDN and CDR2 FVKESK. V was clipped by 1 base and J by 7 bases, with 17 bases between them. CDR3 in amino acids: CASSQGVSTQREQYF. The CDR3 DNA is TGTGCCAGCAGCCAAGGGGTCAGCACTCAGCGGGAGCAGTACTTC.

The chain combines TRBV28 with TRBJ2-7, with D possibly being TRBD1 or TRBD2 (6 bases each). V lost 6 bases, J lost 2 bases, and 14 bases lay in between. This CDR3 region has 14 residues. The germline V gene has CDR1 MDHEN and CDR2 SYDVKM. In DNA form, the CDR3 reads TGTGCCAGCAGACTCGGAGGGACAACCTACGAGCAGTACTTC. It translates to CASRLGGTTYEQYF.

This CDR3 reads CASSPRRAKQFF. The CDR3 DNA follows: TGTGCCAGCAGCCCCCGGAGGGCGAAGCAGTTCTTC. This chain links TRBV11-2 with TRBJ2-1; a possible D gene is TRBD2 (6 bases). Per the germline V gene, CDR1 is SGHAT and CDR2 is FQNNGV. The CDR3 runs to 12 residues. The V and J ends lost 5 bases and 11 bases respectively, with 13 bases between them.

V is TRBV6-1 and J is TRBJ2-6; D call uncertain. The CDR3 sequence is 15 residues long. Germline loops: CDR1 MNHNS, CDR2 SASEGT. V lost 4 bases, J lost 0 bases, and 7 bases lay in between. The CDR3 DNA reads TGTGCCAGCAGTGGCTTATACTCTGGGGCCAACGTCCTGACTTTC. This codes for CASSGLYSGANVLTF.

The sample holds one count of this clone. Other DNA sequences of this sample code for an identical CDR3. The chain recombines TRBV19 with TRBJ2-3; tentatively, D is TRBD2 (6 bases). In germline, CDR1 is LNHDA, CDR2 SQIVND (reference sequence). V shed 4 bases and J shed 1 base, with 9 bases lying between them. The CDR3 totals 14 residues. CDR3 coding DNA: TGTGCCAGTAGTACCGGGGGTGGCACAGATACGCAGTATTTT. Encoded protein: CASSTGGGTDTQYF.

On this clone itself: Additional DNA sequences in this sample encode the identical CDR3. The rearrangement joins TRBV18 to TRBJ1-5, with D uncertain. Germline assignment: CDR1 KGHSH and CDR2 LQKENI. The CDR3 has 15 residues. V was trimmed by 1 base and J by 4 bases, leaving 11 bases between them. The DNA for the CDR3 is TGTGCCAGCTCACCACTGTCAGGCTCGAATCAGCCCCAGCATTTT. Its translation: CASSPLSGSNQPQHF.

The chain joins TRBV6-4 to TRBJ1-3; unclear D gene. Germline CDR1 MRHNA, CDR2 SNTAGT. The CDR3 totals 15 residues. Between the trimmed V and J ends, which lost 4 bases and 0 bases, there was a span of 10 bases. The CDR3, as DNA: TGTGCCAGCAGTGGGGCCGGTAGCTCTGGAAACACCATATATTTT. The encoded protein is CASSGAGSSGNTIYF.

The genes are TRBV28 and TRBJ2-2; the D gene is possibly TRBD1 (6 bases). Looked up from germline, CDR1 is MDHEN and CDR2 is SYDVKM. The CDR3 is 15 residues long. Trimming removed 4 bases from V and 7 bases from J, with 16 bases in between. The CDR3 DNA reads TGTGCCAGCAGTTCCTCAGGGGCCTTACGCGGGGAGCTGTTTTTT. Protein product: CASSSSGALRGELFF.

Concerning this clone itself: The sample holds other DNA sequences that translate to the same CDR3. The V call is TRBV28, the J call TRBJ2-1; 11 bases are shared with TRBD2. The CDR3 loop spans 15 amino acids. Germline V CDR1 and CDR2: MDHEN, SYDVKM. Trimming took 4 bases from V and 6 from J; bases not matched to a gene: 5. CDR3 in amino acids: CASSSLAGGPNEQFF. DNA of the CDR3: TGTGCCAGCAGTTCCCTAGCGGGAGGTCCCAATGAGCAGTTCTTC.